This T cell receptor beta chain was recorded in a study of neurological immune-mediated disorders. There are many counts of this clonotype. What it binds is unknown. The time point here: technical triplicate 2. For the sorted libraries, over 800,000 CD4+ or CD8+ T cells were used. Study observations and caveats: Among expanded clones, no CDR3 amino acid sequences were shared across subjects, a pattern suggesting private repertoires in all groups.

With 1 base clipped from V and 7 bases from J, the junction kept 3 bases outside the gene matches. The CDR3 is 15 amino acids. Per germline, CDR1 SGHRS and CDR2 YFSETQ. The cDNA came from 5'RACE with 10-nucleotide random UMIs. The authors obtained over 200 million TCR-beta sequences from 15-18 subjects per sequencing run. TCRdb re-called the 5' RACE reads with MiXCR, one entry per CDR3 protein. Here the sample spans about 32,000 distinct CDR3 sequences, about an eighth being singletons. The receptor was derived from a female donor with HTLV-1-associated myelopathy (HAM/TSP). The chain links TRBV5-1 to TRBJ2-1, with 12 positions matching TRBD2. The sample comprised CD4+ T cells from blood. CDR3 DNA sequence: TGCGCCAGCAGCTTGACTAGCGGGGGGTCAAATGAGCAGTTCTTC. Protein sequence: CASSLTSGGSNEQFF.